This T cell receptor (beta chain) was documented in a study of beta chain features in type 1 diabetes. Study-wide results and limits: Highly expressing activated T cells could be over-counted with a cDNA template. Patients and controls would share equally any PCR tilt toward shorter templates. VDJ junctions sequenced from type 1 diabetes patients showed fewer insertions and more deletions.

The germline V gene has CDR1 SQVTM and CDR2 ANQGSEA. The J segment lost 2 bases and the V segment lost 7 bases, leaving 6 bases of the junction unmatched. The CDR3 runs 13 residues. With regard to this clone: The antigen remains undetermined.

What was sequenced were expressed TCRB transcripts, since all of the isolated RNA had been reverse transcribed. The average output of naive, central memory and regulatory T cell samples was several million reads. The assay was immunoSEQ multiplex PCR, and TCRdb's table has in-frame clones only and misses some. The sample carries some 150,000 clones, 8.5% to 14% recorded once. The J gene is TRBJ1-1, the V gene TRBV29-1; TRBD1 matches 8 bases. The sample consisted of central memory CD4+ T cells from blood. The sequence derives from a man aged 18 to 30 in good health. The DNA of the CDR3 is TGCAGCGCTCACAGGGGGAGTAACACTGAAGCTTTCTTT. As protein: CSAHRGSNTEAFF. The full variable domain, completed using reference TRBV29-1 and TRBJ1-1, is SAVISQKPSRDICQRGTSLTIQCQVDSQVTMMFWYRQQPGQSLTLIATANQGSEATYESGFVIDKFPISRPNLTFSTLTVSNMSPEDSSIYLCSAHRGSNTEAFFGQGTRLTVV.